The 9 T cell receptor beta chains presented below share a single source sample, sequenced in a study of blood T cell repertoires in COVID-19. Produced via immunoSEQ multiplex PCR; TCRdb's table is partial and in-frame only. The sample lists hundreds of thousands of clones; around 91% were seen once. Source material: peripheral blood. All receptors derive from a young woman who had recovered from COVID-19.

This chain links TRBV18 with TRBJ2-1; D remains unclear. This CDR3 comprises 11 residues. The V end was cut by 4 bases, the J end by 8 bases, with 6 bases between. Germline-derived CDR1 and CDR2 are KGHSH and LQKENI. The CDR3: CASSQRYEQFF. CDR3 sequence (DNA): TGTGCCAGCTCACAACGGTATGAGCAGTTCTTC.

This clone was observed once. The rearrangement uses TRBV6-5 and TRBJ1-1, with D hard to call. Germline V gene sequence: CDR1 MNHEY, CDR2 SVGAGI. The ends were cut back, 6 bases at V and 1 base at J, with 15 bases in the middle. CDR3 size: 15 residues. CDR3 region: CASRPQPEGNTEAFF. The CDR3 coding sequence is TGTGCCAGCAGACCTCAACCGGAGGGGAACACTGAAGCTTTCTTT.

The rearrangement joins TRBV28 to TRBJ2-5; 7 nucleotides match TRBD2. The CDR3 covers 13 residues. The germline V gene has CDR1 MDHEN and CDR2 SYDVKM. V lost 6 bases and J lost 3; bases outside the gene matches: 4. CDR3 protein: CASRPSGEETQYF. In nucleotides, the CDR3 is TGTGCCAGCAGACCTAGCGGAGAAGAGACCCAGTACTTC.

This sequence joins TRBV5-1 and TRBJ2-3; TRBD1 aligns across 8 bases. The trim removed 0 bases at V and 2 bases at J, leaving 2 bases unmatched. The germline gives CDR1 SGHRS, CDR2 YFSETQ. The CDR3 spans 15 residues. The CDR3 reads CASSLDRGFTDTQYF. The CDR3 DNA reads TGCGCCAGCAGCTTGGACAGGGGGTTCACAGATACGCAGTATTTT.

This rearrangement joins TRBV29-1 to TRBJ2-2, with D maybe TRBD2 (6 bases). The germline gives CDR1 SQVTM, CDR2 ANQGSEA. The CDR3 runs to 13 residues. Trimming shortened V by 6 bases and J by 3 bases, and 11 bases separated the two germline ends. Here the CDR3 reads CSVLPGDTGELFF. The DNA of the CDR3 is TGCAGCGTCCTCCCGGGAGACACCGGGGAGCTGTTTTTT.

This clone was seen just once. The V and J genes are TRBV3-1 (or the pseudogene TRBV3-2) and TRBJ1-2; D gene uncertain. V was shortened by 3 bases and J by 0 bases, with 8 bases between the two germline ends. Germline values: CDR1 LGHDT, CDR2 YNNKEL (reference sequence). There are 14 residues in the CDR3. CDR3 DNA: TGTGCCAGCAGCCACTTACAAGCTAACTATGGCTACACCTTC. Protein sequence: CASSHLQANYGYTF.

The chain couples TRBV7-8 to TRBJ2-7; D uncertain. Trimming left V 11 bases short and J 1 base short, with 15 bases between. Germline V gives CDR1 SGHVS, CDR2 FQNEAQ. CDR3 length: 13 residues. The DNA for the CDR3 is TGTGCCTCATCAGGTCGAAATTCCTACGAGCAGTACGTC. Translation: CASSGRNSYEQYV.

J is TRBJ2-7 and V is TRBV6-2 or TRBV6-3; TRBD2 aligns across 13 bases. Germline trimming cut 0 bases from V and 3 bases from J; bases unmatched to any gene: 8. CDR3 size: 18 residues. CDR1 is MNHEY, CDR2 SVGEGT, per germline. The CDR3 nucleotides read TGTGCCAGCAGTTACTCGTTACTAGCGGGAGGGACCTTCTACGAGCAGTACGTC. It translates to CASSYSLLAGGTFYEQYV.

The gene calls are TRBV7-9 and TRBJ1-3; D is possibly TRBD1 (5 bases). The CDR3 length is 15 residues. CDR1 and CDR2 (germline): SEHNR, FQNEAQ (reference sequence). Trimming pared 5 bases from V and 2 bases from J, leaving 13 bases between. In nucleotides, the CDR3 is TGTGCCAGCAGCAGATCAGGGTCTCCTGGAAACACCATATATTTT. It yields the protein CASSRSGSPGNTIYF.